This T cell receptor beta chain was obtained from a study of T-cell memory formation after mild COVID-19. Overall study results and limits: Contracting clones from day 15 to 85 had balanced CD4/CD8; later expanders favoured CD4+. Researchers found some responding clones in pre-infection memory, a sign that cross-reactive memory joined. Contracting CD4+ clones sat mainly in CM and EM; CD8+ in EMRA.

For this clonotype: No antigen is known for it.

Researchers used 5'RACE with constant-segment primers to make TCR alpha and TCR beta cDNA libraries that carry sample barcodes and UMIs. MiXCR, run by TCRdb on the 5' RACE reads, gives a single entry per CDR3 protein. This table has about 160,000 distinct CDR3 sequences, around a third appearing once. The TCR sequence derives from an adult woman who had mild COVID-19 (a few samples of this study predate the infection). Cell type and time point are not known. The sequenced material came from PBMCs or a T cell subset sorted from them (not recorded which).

For the CDR3, the DNA is TGTGCCAGTAGTATCGGACAATCCCCCTATGGCTACACCTTC. Translation: CASSIGQSPYGYTF. The chain couples TRBV19 to TRBJ1-2; tentative D call: TRBD1 (5 bases). Germline CDR1 and CDR2: LNHDA and SQIVND (reference sequence). Trimming shortened V by 3 bases and J by 4 bases, and 12 bases separated the two germline ends. This CDR3 is 14 amino acids long.